This TCR beta chain was recorded in a study of tumour-infiltrating T cells in Burkitt lymphoma. Data came from immunoSEQ multiplex PCR; TCRdb stores just in-frame clones and leaves some out. This table holds tens of thousands of clones, less than 40% found once. Germline values: CDR1 SGHAT, CDR2 FQNNGV. Trimming took off 0 bases at V and 6 bases at J, with 11 bases between the two ends. This CDR3 is 15 amino acids long. The specimen sequenced was tumor tissue. The chain carries TRBV11-2 and TRBJ1-4; D gene uncertain. This TCR derives from a human donor with Burkitt lymphoma. CDR3 sequence: CASSLEAGGDEKLFF. Written as DNA, the CDR3 is TGTGCCAGCAGCTTAGAGGCAGGAGGAGATGAAAAACTGTTTTTT.